Listed here is a single T cell receptor beta chain. Germline V CDR1 and CDR2: SGHRS, YFSETQ. Trimming at V came to 7 bases and at J to 1 base, leaving 2 bases not matched to a gene. The length of the CDR3 is 14 residues. TCRdb ran MiXCR on the 5' RACE reads and lists one entry per CDR3 protein. The repertoire has about 570,000 distinct CDR3 sequences, just under 10% of them found once; the top ten carry 2.5% to 3%. These data are taken from a study of identical twins. These same records also appear under a second study, on yellow fever vaccine responses in identical twins.

The sample comprised PBMCs. This TCR came from a woman between 18 and 29 years old in good health. The genes are TRBV5-1 and TRBJ2-2; TRBD1 agrees at 9 bases. The CDR3 here is CASWDRVNTGELFF. As DNA, the CDR3 is TGCGCCAGCTGGGACAGGGTGAACACCGGGGAGCTGTTTTTT.